The 17 T cell receptor beta chains given below trace back to one sample, sequenced in a study of metastatic and nonmetastatic thyroid tumors (dated by TCRdb to about 2020). None of the patients had been given any treatment before thyroid surgery. Library preparation employed PCR. Reads for this sample came from an Illumina HiSeq 4000. TCRdb ran its own pipeline on the public reads, namely fastp trimming at Q25 and MiXCR clone calling, and kept in-frame beta chains. This sample is represented by tens of thousands of clones; about 12% of them were singletons. The ten largest account for 9% of the sample. Material: blood. These receptor sequences come from a male donor with papillary thyroid cancer or a benign thyroid nodule (not recorded which). Some clones in this sample may be carry-over from other donors' samples.

This clone was seen repeatedly, ten times or more. CDR3 protein: CASTHQGYHDEQYF. DNA for the CDR3: TGTGCCAGCACCCATCAGGGCTACCACGACGAGCAGTACTTC. The V and J genes are TRBV7-9 and TRBJ2-7; TRBD1 might be the D (5 bases). The germline V gene encodes CDR1 SEHNR and CDR2 FQNEAQ (reference sequence). V gave up 7 bases and J gave up 5 bases, with 18 bases separating them. This CDR3 contains 14 residues.

The chain uses TRBV2 and TRBJ2-7; TRBD1 is a possible D gene (5 bases). This CDR3 has 14 residues. Germline V gives CDR1 SNHLY, CDR2 FYNNEI. DNA of the CDR3: TGTGTCAGTACAGTAACGACAGAAACCTACGAGCAGTACTTC. It translates to CVSTVTTETYEQYF. Full variable domain (remainder filled in from reference TRBV2 and TRBJ2-7): EPEVTQTPSHQVTQMGQEVILRCVPISNHLYFYWYRQILGQKVEFLVSFYNNEISEKSEIFDDQFSVERPDGSNFTLKIRSTKLEDSAMYFCVSTVTTETYEQYFGPGTRLTVT.

This clone was observed a few times. The chain employs TRBV9 and TRBJ2-3; possibly TRBD2 for D (5 bases). Germline loops: CDR1 SGDLS, CDR2 YYNGEE. The V and J ends lost 6 bases and 0 bases respectively, with 14 bases between them. The CDR3 is 15 residues long. CDR3 sequence: CASTIRRTSTDTQYF. Here the CDR3 DNA reads TGTGCCAGCACCATCCGCCGGACTAGCACAGATACGCAGTATTTT. The whole variable domain, remainder taken from reference TRBV9 and TRBJ2-3, is DSGVTQTPKHLITATGQRVTLRCSPRSGDLSVYWYQQSLDQGLQFLIQYYNGEERAKGNILERFSAQQFPDLHSELNLSSLELGDSALYFCASTIRRTSTDTQYFGPGTRLTVL.

The sample holds many counts of this clone. The chain combines TRBV19 with TRBJ1-4, with 7 bases fitting TRBD1. This CDR3 comprises 15 residues. CDR1 LNHDA and CDR2 SQIVND come from the germline V gene (reference sequence). Germline trimming cut 3 bases from V and 4 bases from J; bases unmatched to any gene: 5. The CDR3 reads CASSMTGQINEKLFF. CDR3 nucleotides: TGTGCCAGTAGTATGACGGGACAGATTAATGAAAAACTGTTTTTT.

The CDR3 sequence is CASRVGGIRSPLHF. CDR3 in DNA: TGTGCCAGCAGAGTGGGGGGAATAAGATCACCCCTCCACTTT. The chain recombines TRBV28 with TRBJ1-6; weak D call: TRBD1 (5 bases). CDR3 length equals 14 residues. V lost 6 bases and J 10 bases, leaving 16 bases between the germline ends. Germline values: CDR1 MDHEN, CDR2 SYDVKM.

This clone was detected ten times or more. This chain links TRBV6-2 or TRBV6-3 with TRBJ1-5; tentative D call: TRBD1 (5 bases). CDR1 and CDR2 from the germline V gene are MNHEY and SVGEGT. This CDR3 contains 17 residues. The ends were cut back, 6 bases at V and 0 bases at J, with 18 bases in the middle. The CDR3 loop is CASRTGTTRNSNQPQHF. The CDR3 nucleotides are TGTGCCAGCAGAACCGGGACGACTCGGAATAGCAATCAGCCCCAGCATTTT.

In this sample, this clone turned up many times. The rearrangement joins TRBV6-1 to TRBJ2-1, with D possibly being TRBD2 (5 bases). The CDR3 consists of 16 residues. Trimming removed 5 bases at V and 4 bases at J, with 18 bases between. Germline V gene data show CDR1 as MNHNS and CDR2 as SASEGT. The CDR3 reads CASSLMGGHSYNEQFF. CDR3 in DNA: TGTGCCAGCAGTCTTATGGGCGGGCACTCTTACAATGAGCAGTTCTTC.

This clone showed up many times. The chain carries TRBV12-3 or TRBV12-4 and TRBJ2-1; D possibly matches TRBD1 or TRBD2 (5 bases each). There are 13 residues in the CDR3. V lost 5 bases and J 6 bases, leaving 11 bases between the germline ends. CDR3 sequence (DNA): TGTGCCAGCAGTCCGGGGACCTTCAATGAGCAGTTCTTC. It specifies CASSPGTFNEQFF.

There are many counts of this clone. The chain has TRBV7-9 and TRBJ2-7, with 9 bases fitting TRBD2. Germline lookup yields CDR1 SEHNR and CDR2 FQNEAQ (reference sequence). Trimming cost V 5 bases and J 3 bases; bases outside gene matches: 5. The CDR3 runs to 14 residues. The chain's CDR3 is CASSPGLAIYEQYF. DNA of the CDR3: TGTGCCAGCAGCCCCGGACTAGCGATCTACGAGCAGTACTTC.

This clone occurred many times. The chain carries TRBV12-3 or TRBV12-4 and TRBJ1-2; TRBD1 agrees at 8 bases. This CDR3 comprises 14 residues. J was trimmed by 4 bases and V by 6 bases; bases with no gene match: 7. The DNA for the CDR3 is TGTGCCAGCAGCCCGTGGACAGGGACCTATGGCTACACCTTC. Amino acid sequence: CASSPWTGTYGYTF.

This clone was seen repeatedly, ten times or more. The chain recombines TRBV10-1 with TRBJ2-3; D is possibly TRBD2 (6 bases). The germline CDR1 and CDR2 sequences are WNHNN and SYGVQD (reference sequence). CDR3 length: 15 amino acids. V gave up 3 bases and J gave up 4 bases, with 14 bases separating them. In nucleotides, the CDR3 is TGCGCCAGCAGTGATAGCGGCCGAGGAGCAGATACGCAGTATTTT. Translating gives CASSDSGRGADTQYF.

This clone was counted at least ten times. V and J are TRBV2 and TRBJ1-5, with 10 bases lining up with TRBD1. The germline V gene has CDR1 SNHLY and CDR2 FYNNEI. The CDR3 loop spans 13 amino acids. V lost 7 bases to trimming and J lost 7 bases; unmatched junction nucleotides: 4. The CDR3 here is CASNGQGEQPQHF. As DNA, the CDR3 is TGTGCCAGCAACGGACAGGGGGAGCAGCCCCAGCATTTT.

This clone was recorded a few times. This chain joins TRBV4-2 and TRBJ2-1, with 15 bases lining up with TRBD2. The CDR3 loop spans 19 amino acids. Germline assignment: CDR1 LGHNA and CDR2 YNFKEQ. V lost 4 bases, J lost 4 bases, and 11 bases stayed unmatched. In DNA form, the CDR3 reads TGTGCCAGCAGCCGAGGACTAGCGGGAGGGCCAGCAACTTACAATGAGCAGTTCTTC. Protein product: CASSRGLAGGPATYNEQFF.

This clone occurred many times. For the CDR3, the DNA is TGTGCCAGTAGTCTGGGGGCCCAGCCCCAGCATTTT. It specifies CASSLGAQPQHF. The chain joins TRBV19 to TRBJ1-5; TRBD1 might be the D (6 bases). In germline, CDR1 is LNHDA, CDR2 SQIVND (reference sequence). V was clipped by 5 bases and J by 7 bases, with 9 bases between them. CDR3 length: 12 residues.

V gene TRBV11-3 combines with J gene TRBJ1-2; D is uncertain. Per germline, CDR1 SGHNT and CDR2 YENEEA. CDR3 length: 15 residues. Trimming pared 0 bases from V and 5 bases from J, leaving 13 bases between. The CDR3 sequence is CASSLDPGRAYGYTF. CDR3 nucleotides: TGTGCCAGCAGCTTAGATCCGGGAAGGGCTTATGGCTACACCTTC. The variable domain in full, with the rest retrieved from reference TRBV11-3 and TRBJ1-2, is EAGVVQSPRYKIIEKKQPVAFWCNPISGHNTLYWYLQNLGQGPELLIRYENEEAVDDSQLPKDRFSAERLKGVDSTLKIQPAELGDSAVYLCASSLDPGRAYGYTFGSGTRLTVV.

This clone was counted only a few times. At one boundary the junction diverges from the germline segment, which might be a read error. The chain has TRBV28 and TRBJ1-1; D is perhaps TRBD1 (5 bases). CDR1 and CDR2 (germline): MDHEN, SYDVKM. This CDR3 region has 13 residues. This chain's CDR3 is CASSLGTGNESFF. The CDR3 nucleotides read TGTGCCAGCAGTCTTGGGACTGGGAATGAATCTTTCTTT. The entire variable domain, with the rest obtained from reference TRBV28 and TRBJ1-1, is as follows: DVKVTQSSRYLVKRTGEKVFLECVQDMDHENMFWYRQDPGLGLRLIYFSYDVKMKEKGDIPEGYSVSREKKERFSLILESASTNQTSMYLCASSLGTGNESFFGQGTRLTVV.

Note on this clone: This clone may be a read error of a much larger clone one base away. This rearrangement joins TRBV5-5 to TRBJ2-7, with 7 bases fitting TRBD1. J gave up 2 bases and V 4 bases, and 9 bases lay outside the gene matches. The CDR3 is made up of 15 amino acids. The V gene's germline CDR1 is SGHKS and CDR2 YYEKEE (reference sequence). CDR3 in DNA: TGTGCCAGCAGCCCGAATCCCAGGGGGACCTACGAGCAGTACTTC. Its protein product is CASSPNPRGTYEQYF.